This TCR beta chain was documented in a study of blood T cells in healthy people across ages. PCR was performed a second time for roughly 7 to 11 cycles using a sample-barcoded 5' primer and a J-beta primer mix. TCRdb ran MiXCR on the 5' RACE reads and lists one entry per CDR3 protein. The table has 760,000 or so distinct CDR3 sequences, around 25% seen once. A further study also used this sample, focusing on T cells of mothers and their children.

The TCR comes from a boy aged 5-17 years in good health. The sequencing sample was made of blood.

CDR3 protein: CASGFYLAGGFNEQFF. In DNA form, the CDR3 reads TGTGCTAGTGGTTTTTATTTAGCGGGAGGGTTCAATGAGCAGTTCTTC. The chain recombines TRBV12-5 with TRBJ2-1; 11 bases fit TRBD2. The CDR3 runs to 16 residues. The V segment lost 3 bases and the J segment 6 bases; nucleotides outside the gene matches: 7. The germline V gene has CDR1 LGHNT and CDR2 FRNRAP.